Listed below are T cell receptor beta chains from one sample, sequenced in a study of CD8 T cells in ankylosing spondylitis. Each CDR3 protein gets one entry after TCRdb re-called the 5' RACE reads with MiXCR. The sample lists 150,000 or so distinct CDR3 sequences, about 32% seen once, with 6% in the top ten. Sample: synovial fluid, either unsorted or a sorted T cell fraction (not recorded which). Receptor source: a male donor with ankylosing spondylitis. Both conserved end residues are part of each CDR3. The order of the fields is V gene, J gene, D gene, clone size, CDR3 DNA, CDR3 protein. A D gene is named only where the DNA matches it firmly. A row's size may be missing; if present it is once, few, many or a size class.

>TRBV7-2|TRBJ2-7|NA|NA
TGTGCCAGCAGCAGGTCGCTTCACGAGCAGTACTTC
CASSRSLHEQYF
>TRBV28|TRBJ2-3|NA|NA
TGTGCCAGCAGTTTATCACCGAGACTAGAAGACACAGATACGCAGTATTTT
CASSLSPRLEDTDTQYF
>TRBV5-1|TRBJ1-4|NA|few
TGCGCCAGCAGCTTAAGGGACGCCAGTGCAACTAATGAAAAACTGTTTTTT
CASSLRDASATNEKLFF
>TRBV7-2|TRBJ2-3|NA|few
TGTGCCAGCAGCGACACCCGTGGCACAGATACGCAGTATTTT
CASSDTRGTDTQYF
>TRBV4-3|TRBJ2-2|NA|many
TGCGCCAGCAGACACACTCTAGAGGGGGAGCTGTTTTTT
CASRHTLEGELFF
>TRBV19|TRBJ1-1|TRBD1|many
TGTGCCAGTTGGGACAGGTGGAACACTGAAGCTTTCTTT
CASWDRWNTEAFF
>TRBV7-3|TRBJ1-1|NA|once
TGTGCCAGCAGGAGTAGGGTTGACACTGAAGCTTTCTTT
CASRSRVDTEAFF
>TRBV12-3/TRBV12-4|TRBJ1-5|NA|few
TGTGCCAGCAGTAAGGGGCCCGTGGGTCAATGGCAGCCCCAGCATTTT
CASSKGPVGQWQPQHF
>TRBV27|TRBJ2-3|NA|few
TGTGCCAGCAGTTTCTTAAAGAGCACAGATACGCAGTATTTT
CASSFLKSTDTQYF
>TRBV4-2|TRBJ2-5|TRBD2|few
TGTGCCAGCAGCCTGCTAGCGGGGGAAGAGACCCAGTACTTC
CASSLLAGEETQYF
>TRBV20-1|TRBJ2-1|NA|NA
TGCAGTGCTTATAGGGGGGACCTATCCCAGCAAGGCAATGAGCAGTTCTTC
CSAYRGDLSQQGNEQFF
>TRBV2|TRBJ2-7|TRBD1|NA
TGTGCCAGCAGTCCCAGGACAGGGTCGGTCTACGAGCAGTACTTC
CASSPRTGSVYEQYF
>TRBV11-1|TRBJ2-1|NA|few
TGTGCCAGCAGTTCTAGGGGAAGCGGAGATTACAATGAGCAGTTCTTC
CASSSRGSGDYNEQFF
>TRBV9|TRBJ2-1|NA|many
TGTGCCAGCAGCGTCGGTAGCTCTCCCTCCTACAATGAGCAGTTCTTC
CASSVGSSPSYNEQFF
>TRBV11-2|TRBJ2-3|NA|many
TGTGCCAGCAGCTGGGCTAGAGCGTTTAGCACAGATACGCAGTATTTT
CASSWARAFSTDTQYF
>TRBV24-1|TRBJ2-2|NA|few
TGTGCCCCACCCGTTTCAGTGAACACCGGGGAGCTGTTTTTT
CAPPVSVNTGELFF
>TRBV29-1|TRBJ2-1|NA|NA
TGCAGCGCCCGCCCCCCAGGGCCCAATGAGCAGTTCTTC
CSARPPGPNEQFF
>TRBV2|TRBJ2-2|TRBD2|few
TGTGCCAGCAGAGCCCTAGCGGCCGGGGAGCTGTTTTTT
CASRALAAGELFF
>TRBV10-2|TRBJ2-2|NA|NA
TGCGCCAGCAGTGCTCACAGGGTCGCCGGGGAGCTGTTTTTT
CASSAHRVAGELFF
>TRBV18|TRBJ1-1|NA|NA
TGTGCCAGCTCACCAACAAGGACCGAAATGAACACTGAAGCTTTCTTT
CASSPTRTEMNTEAFF
>TRBV11-2|TRBJ1-1|NA|few
TGTGCCAGCAGCCTGACGGACAGCCAGAACACTGAAGCTTTCTTT
CASSLTDSQNTEAFF
>TRBV20-1|TRBJ2-7|TRBD1|NA
TGCAGTGCTAGATCCGGGACAGGGGGAGGGGGCTCCTACGAGCAGTACTTC
CSARSGTGGGGSYEQYF
>TRBV21-1|TRBJ2-4|NA|NA
TGTGCCAGCTCCCTCCCCACAGGGCGCCCATCGAATCTAGCCAAAAACATTCAGTACTTC
CASSLPTGRPSNLAKNIQYF
>TRBV20-1|TRBJ2-1|TRBD2|NA
TGCAGTGCTAGAGATGCGGGCCTAGCGGGAGAGGAGCAGTTCTTC
CSARDAGLAGEEQFF
>TRBV6-1|TRBJ1-2|NA|NA
TGTGCCAGCACCTTAACAGATAACTATGGCTACACCTTC
CASTLTDNYGYTF
>TRBV20-1|TRBJ1-1|NA|few
TGCAGTGCTAGACTGGACAACTTAAACACTGAAGCTTTCTTT
CSARLDNLNTEAFF
>TRBV4-2|TRBJ2-5|NA|NA
TGTGCCAGCAGCCGGGGAGAGCAAGAGACCCAGTACTTC
CASSRGEQETQYF
>TRBV20-1|TRBJ2-7|NA|NA
TGCAGTGCTAGGGAACAGGGCCTCTTCACCTACGAGCAGTACTTC
CSAREQGLFTYEQYF
>TRBV6-1|TRBJ1-4|NA|few
TGTGCCAGCAGGAGGGGGTGGGGTGACGAAAAACTGTTTTTT
CASRRGWGDEKLFF